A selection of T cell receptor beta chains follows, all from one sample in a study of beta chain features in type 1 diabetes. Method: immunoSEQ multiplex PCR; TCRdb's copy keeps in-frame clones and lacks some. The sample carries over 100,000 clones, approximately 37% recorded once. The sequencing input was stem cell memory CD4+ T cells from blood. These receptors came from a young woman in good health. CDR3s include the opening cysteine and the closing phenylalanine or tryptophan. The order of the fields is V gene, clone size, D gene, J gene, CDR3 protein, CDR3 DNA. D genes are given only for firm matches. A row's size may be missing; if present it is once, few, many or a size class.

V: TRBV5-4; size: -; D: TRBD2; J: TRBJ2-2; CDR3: CASSLAPGLAEELFF; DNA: TGTGCCAGCAGCTTGGCCCCGGGACTAGCGGAGGAGCTGTTTTTT
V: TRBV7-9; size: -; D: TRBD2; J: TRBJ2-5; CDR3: CASSWTATSGRKTQYF; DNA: TGTGCCAGCAGCTGGACAGCGACTAGCGGGAGGAAGACCCAGTACTTC
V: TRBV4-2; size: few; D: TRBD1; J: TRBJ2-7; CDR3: CASSSRGSNEQYF; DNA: TGTGCCAGCAGTTCCAGGGGGAGCAACGAGCAGTACTTC
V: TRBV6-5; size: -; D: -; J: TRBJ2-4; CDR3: CASSSYGIQYF; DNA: TGTGCCAGCAGTTCTTACGGGATTCAGTACTTC
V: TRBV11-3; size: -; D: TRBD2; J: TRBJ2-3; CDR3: CASSIRTSGFTDTQYF; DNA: TGTGCCAGCAGCATTCGGACTAGCGGCTTCACAGATACGCAGTATTTT
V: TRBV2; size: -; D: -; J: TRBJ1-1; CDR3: CASIWRADEAFF; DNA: TGTGCCAGCATATGGCGGGCCGATGAAGCTTTCTTT
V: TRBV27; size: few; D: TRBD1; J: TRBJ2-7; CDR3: CASSLEGQRPYEQYF; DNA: TGTGCCAGCAGTTTAGAGGGACAGAGACCCTACGAGCAGTACTTC
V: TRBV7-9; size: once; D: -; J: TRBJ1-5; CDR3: CASSLSTGYQPQHF; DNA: TGTGCCAGCAGCTTGAGTACCGGGTATCAGCCCCAGCATTTT
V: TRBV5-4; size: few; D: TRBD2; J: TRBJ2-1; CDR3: CASSRLAGGPNEQFF; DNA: TGTGCCAGCAGCAGACTAGCGGGAGGCCCCAATGAGCAGTTCTTC
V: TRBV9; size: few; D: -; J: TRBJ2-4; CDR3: CASSDSPTGVAKNIQYF; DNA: TGTGCCAGCAGCGATTCTCCGACAGGCGTAGCCAAAAACATTCAGTACTTC
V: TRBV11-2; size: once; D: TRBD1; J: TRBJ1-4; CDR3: CASSQGAGLWEKLFF; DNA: TGTGCCAGCAGTCAGGGGGCAGGGTTATGGGAAAAACTGTTTTTT
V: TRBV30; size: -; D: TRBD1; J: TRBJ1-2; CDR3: CAWSVGGQSYGYTF; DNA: TGTGCCTGGAGTGTGGGGGGACAGAGCTATGGCTACACCTTC
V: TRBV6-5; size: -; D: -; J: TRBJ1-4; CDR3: CASRDWGGDEKLFF; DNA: TGTGCCAGCAGGGACTGGGGTGGGGATGAAAAACTGTTTTTT
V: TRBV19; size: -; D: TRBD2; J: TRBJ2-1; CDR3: CASSTSSGYYNEQFF; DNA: TGTGCCAGTAGTACGTCTAGCGGATACTACAATGAGCAGTTCTTC
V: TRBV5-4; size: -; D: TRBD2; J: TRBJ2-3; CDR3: CASSSPERLAVVSTDTQYF; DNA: TGTGCCAGCAGCTCCCCGGAGCGACTAGCGGTAGTTAGCACAGATACGCAGTATTTT
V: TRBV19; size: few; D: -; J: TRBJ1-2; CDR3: CASTNSYGYTF; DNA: TGTGCCAGTACAAACTCTTATGGCTACACCTTC
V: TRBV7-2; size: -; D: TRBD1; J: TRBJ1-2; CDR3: CASSLGGTAYGYTF; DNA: TGTGCCAGCAGCTTAGGAGGGACAGCCTATGGCTACACCTTC
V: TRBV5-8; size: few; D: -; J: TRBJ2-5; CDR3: CASSLARRFRRKTQYF; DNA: TGTGCCAGCAGCTTAGCCCGGAGATTTAGGCGAAAGACCCAGTACTTC
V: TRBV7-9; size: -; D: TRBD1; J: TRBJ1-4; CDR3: CASSPRTGPNEKLFF; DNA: TGTGCCAGCAGCCCCCGGACAGGGCCCAATGAAAAACTGTTTTTT
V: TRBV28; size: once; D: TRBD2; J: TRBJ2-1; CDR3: CAAQGLAGWFF; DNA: TGTGCCGCACAGGGACTAGCGGGATGGTTCTTC
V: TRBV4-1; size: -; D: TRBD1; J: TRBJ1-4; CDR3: CASSQKTGENEKLFF; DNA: TGCGCCAGCAGCCAAAAAACAGGGGAGAATGAAAAACTGTTTTTT
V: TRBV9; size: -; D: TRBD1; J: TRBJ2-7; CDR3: CASSGGQGRSTDHEQYF; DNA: TGTGCCAGCAGCGGCGGACAGGGGCGTTCCACAGACCACGAGCAGTACTTC
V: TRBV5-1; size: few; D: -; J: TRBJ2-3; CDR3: CASSFGELSTDTQYF; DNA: TGCGCCAGCAGCTTTGGAGAGCTTAGCACAGATACGCAGTATTTT
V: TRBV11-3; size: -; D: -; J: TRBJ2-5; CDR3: CASSLGSQETQYF; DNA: TGTGCCAGCAGCTTGGGGAGTCAAGAGACCCAGTACTTC
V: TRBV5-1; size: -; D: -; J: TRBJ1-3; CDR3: CASSFTPSGVTGNTIYF; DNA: TGCGCCAGCAGCTTCACGCCTTCAGGGGTTACAGGAAACACCATATATTTT
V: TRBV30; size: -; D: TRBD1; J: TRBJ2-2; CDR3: CACGPGQGGTGELFF; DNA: TGTGCCTGCGGACCCGGACAGGGTGGCACCGGGGAGCTGTTTTTT
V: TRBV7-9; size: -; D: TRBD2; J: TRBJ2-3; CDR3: CASSRLAGVADTQYF; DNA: TGTGCCAGCAGCAGACTAGCGGGAGTAGCAGATACGCAGTATTTT
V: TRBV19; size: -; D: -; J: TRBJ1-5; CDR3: CASSISGFSNQPQHF; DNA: TGTGCCAGTAGTATTTCAGGGTTCAGCAATCAGCCCCAGCATTTT
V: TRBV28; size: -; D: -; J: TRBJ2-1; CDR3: CASIDRSSYNEQFF; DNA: TGTGCCAGCATAGACCGGAGCTCCTACAATGAGCAGTTCTTC
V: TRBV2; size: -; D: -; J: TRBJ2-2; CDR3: CASSVNRARGELFF; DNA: TGTGCCAGCAGTGTTAACAGGGCAAGGGGGGAGCTGTTTTTT
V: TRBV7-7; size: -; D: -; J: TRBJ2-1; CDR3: CASSLNREKRHEQFF; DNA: TGTGCTAGCAGCCTAAACAGGGAGAAGCGGCATGAGCAGTTCTTC
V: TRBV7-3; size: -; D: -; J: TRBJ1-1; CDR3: CASSFLGGTEAFF; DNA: TGTGCCAGCAGCTTCTTGGGAGGCACTGAAGCTTTCTTT
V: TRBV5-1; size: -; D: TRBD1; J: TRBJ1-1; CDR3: CASRGAQGAPTEAFF; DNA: TGCGCCAGCAGGGGGGCACAGGGGGCGCCCACTGAAGCTTTCTTT
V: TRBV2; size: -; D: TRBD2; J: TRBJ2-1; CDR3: CASRGPAGDPYNEQFF; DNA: TGTGCCAGCAGGGGCCCGGCGGGAGACCCCTACAATGAGCAGTTCTTC
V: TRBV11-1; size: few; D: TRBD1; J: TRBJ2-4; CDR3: CASSEQGLLAKNIQYF; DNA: TGTGCCAGCAGCGAACAGGGGCTTTTAGCCAAAAACATTCAGTACTTC
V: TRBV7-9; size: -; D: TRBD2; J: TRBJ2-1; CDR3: CASSFSGGRASNEQFF; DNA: TGTGCCAGCAGCTTCTCTGGCGGGAGGGCCAGTAATGAGCAGTTCTTC
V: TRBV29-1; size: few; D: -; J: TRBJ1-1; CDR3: CSVVIQARNTEAFF; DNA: TGCAGCGTTGTAATACAGGCTAGGAACACTGAAGCTTTCTTT
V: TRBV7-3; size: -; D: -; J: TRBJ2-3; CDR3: CASSEGATTTSMYF; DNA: TGTGCCAGCAGCGAAGGGGCTACAACTACGAGCATGTATTTT
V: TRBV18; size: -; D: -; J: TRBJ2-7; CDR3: CASSVDRLSIYEQYF; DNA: TGTGCCAGCTCAGTTGACAGGTTGTCGATCTACGAGCAGTACTTC
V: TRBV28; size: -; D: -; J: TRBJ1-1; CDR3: CASSLQNTEAFF; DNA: TGTGCCAGCAGTTTACAGAACACTGAAGCTTTCTTT
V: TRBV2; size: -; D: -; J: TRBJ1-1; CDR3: CASRAKGSPEAFF; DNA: TGTGCCAGTAGGGCTAAGGGGTCCCCTGAAGCTTTCTTT
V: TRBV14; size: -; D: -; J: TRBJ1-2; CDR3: CASSPNAGSGYTF; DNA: TGTGCCAGCAGCCCCAATGCGGGTAGTGGCTACACCTTC
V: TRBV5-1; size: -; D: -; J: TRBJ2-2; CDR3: CASRVSGVTNTGELFF; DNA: TGCGCCAGCAGAGTTTCAGGGGTAACGAACACCGGGGAGCTGTTTTTT
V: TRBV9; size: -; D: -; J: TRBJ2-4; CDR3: CASSVATATRGAGQQNIQYF; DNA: TGTGCCAGCAGCGTAGCTACCGCCACTAGGGGGGCGGGACAGCAAAACATTCAGTACTTC
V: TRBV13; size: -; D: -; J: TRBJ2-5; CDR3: CASSPLYQETQYF; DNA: TGTGCCAGCAGCCCCCTGTACCAAGAGACCCAGTACTTC
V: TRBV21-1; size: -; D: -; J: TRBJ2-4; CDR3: CASSKRSGGSKNIQYF; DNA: TGTGCCAGCAGCAAAAGGAGCGGGGGTTCCAAAAACATTCAGTACTTC
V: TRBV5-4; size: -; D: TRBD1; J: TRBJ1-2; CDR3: CASSNTGVNYGYTF; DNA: TGTGCCAGCAGCAACACAGGGGTTAACTATGGCTACACCTTC
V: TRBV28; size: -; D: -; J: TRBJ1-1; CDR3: CASSTFRGTEAFF; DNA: TGTGCCAGCAGTACATTCCGAGGTACTGAAGCTTTCTTT
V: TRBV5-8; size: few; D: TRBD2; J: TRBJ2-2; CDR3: CASSWGGLALNTGELFF; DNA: TGTGCCAGCAGCTGGGGCGGACTAGCGCTTAACACCGGGGAGCTGTTTTTT
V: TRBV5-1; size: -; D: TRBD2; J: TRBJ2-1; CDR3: CASSPGTRGGEQFF; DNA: TGCGCCAGCAGCCCCGGGACTCGGGGGGGTGAGCAGTTCTTC
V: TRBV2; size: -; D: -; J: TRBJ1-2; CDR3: CASTQTGVYGYTF; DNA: TGTGCCAGCACCCAAACAGGAGTCTATGGCTACACCTTC
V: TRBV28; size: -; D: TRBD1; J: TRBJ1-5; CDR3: CAIQGGVRNQPQHF; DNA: TGTGCGATACAGGGGGGGGTTCGGAATCAGCCCCAGCATTTT
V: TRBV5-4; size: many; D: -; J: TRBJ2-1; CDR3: CASSPGGPPYNEQFF; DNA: TGTGCCAGCAGCCCTGGGGGCCCACCTTACAATGAGCAGTTCTTC